Listed here is a single T cell receptor (beta chain). Its cognate antigen is unknown. Donors likely had unrecorded immune exposures despite being nominally healthy when sampled. This sample was taken from a study of cytomegalovirus exposure and HLA in healthy donors. Overall study: As an earlier analysis found, some 180 million T cells yielded about 100 million unique TCR beta sequences. The Caucasian-associated ancestry cluster held about 80% of around 380 genotyped donors. Whole-study results and caveats: Rarity marked most TCR sequences, yet some public TCRs occurred in many donors.

The germline CDR1 and CDR2 sequences are MDHEN and SYDVKM. Trimming removed 7 bases from V and 5 bases from J; junction bases left unmatched: 14. This CDR3 is built from 15 residues. PCR primers comprised 60 Vbeta and 13 Jbeta primers. The table came from immunoSEQ multiplex PCR; TCRdb's copy has only in-frame clones and leaves some out. The table lists 100,000 or so clones, around 71% of them singletons. What was sequenced was PBMCs. The V and J genes are TRBV28 and TRBJ2-7, with 7 bases identical to TRBD1. This receptor was taken from a man aged 25-40 years in good health and CMV-seronegative. Written as DNA, the CDR3 is TGTGCCAGCACAACGCCGGGACAGAAATTTCACGAGCAGTACTTC. It is translated as CASTTPGQKFHEQYF.